This TCR beta chain stems from a study of kidney transplant recipient with SARS-CoV-2 infection. CDR1 MNHEY and CDR2 SMNVEV come from the germline V gene (reference sequence). The junction had 8 bases not matched to a gene; V was cut back by 4 bases and J by 5 bases. The CDR3 has 17 amino acids. This clonotype was observed many times. TCRdb processed the reads anew with MiXCR; each CDR3 protein has one entry. The sample includes some 220,000 distinct CDR3 sequences, more than 25% of them seen just once. This sequence originates from a young adult male patient who had COVID-19 and was a kidney transplant recipient. Some T cells may be the graft donor's. This chain links TRBV27 with TRBJ2-1; 13 bases align to TRBD2. Sequencing was performed on a blood sample, taken at baseline and on day 111 from a kidney transplant recipient. The CDR3 loop reads CASSSPPGTSGNNEQFF. CDR3 coding DNA: TGTGCCAGCAGTTCACCCCCAGGGACTAGCGGGAACAATGAGCAGTTCTTC.